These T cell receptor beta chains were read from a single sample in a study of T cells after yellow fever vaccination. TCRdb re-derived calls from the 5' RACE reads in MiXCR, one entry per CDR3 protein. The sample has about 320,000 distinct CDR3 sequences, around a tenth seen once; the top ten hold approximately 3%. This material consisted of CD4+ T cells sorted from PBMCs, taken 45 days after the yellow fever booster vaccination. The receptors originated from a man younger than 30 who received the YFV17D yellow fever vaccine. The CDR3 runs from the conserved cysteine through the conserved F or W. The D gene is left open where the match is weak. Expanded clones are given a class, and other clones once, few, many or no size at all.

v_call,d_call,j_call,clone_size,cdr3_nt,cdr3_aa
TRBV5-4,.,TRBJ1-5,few,TGTGCCAGCAGCCTGACCCCAGGTGAACAGCCCCAGCATTTT,CASSLTPGEQPQHF
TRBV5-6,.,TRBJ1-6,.,TGTGCCAGCAGCTTGGCAAGTCGGGGTTCACCCCTCCACTTT,CASSLASRGSPLHF
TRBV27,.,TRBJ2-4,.,TGTGCCAGCAGGTCAGGGTTCGTAGCCAAAAACATTCAGTACTTC,CASRSGFVAKNIQYF
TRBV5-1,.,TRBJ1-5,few,TGCGCCAGCAGCAGCCGGGACATAAACACCTTTAGCAATCAGCCCCAGCATTTT,CASSSRDINTFSNQPQHF
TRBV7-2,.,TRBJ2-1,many,TGTGCCAGCAGCTTAGGAGCCGGCGGACGGCAGTTCTTC,CASSLGAGGRQFF
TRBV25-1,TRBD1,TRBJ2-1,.,TGTGCCAGCAGTGACTATAACCGCCAGGGGGCGGATGAGCAGTTCTTC,CASSDYNRQGADEQFF
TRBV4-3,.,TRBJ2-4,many,TGCGCCAGCAGCCAAGAGTCTAGGTCCGGCCCGCTAGCCAAAAACATTCAGTACTTC,CASSQESRSGPLAKNIQYF
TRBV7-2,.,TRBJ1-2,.,TGTGCCAGCAGCTTAGGGGCAGTCTATGGCTACACCTTC,CASSLGAVYGYTF
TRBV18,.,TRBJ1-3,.,TGTGCCAGCTCACCCAGACAGGACCCCTCTGGAAACACCATATATTTT,CASSPRQDPSGNTIYF
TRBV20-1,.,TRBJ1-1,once,TGCAGTGCCCCTAGGGTACACTACACTGAAGCTTTCTTT,CSAPRVHYTEAFF
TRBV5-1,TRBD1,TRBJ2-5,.,TGCGCCAGCAGCTCTGGACAGGCCCCTGAGACCCAGTACTTC,CASSSGQAPETQYF
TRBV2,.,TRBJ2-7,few,TGTGCCAGCAGTGATTTCCCGGGGAAAAGGTACGAGCAGTACTTC,CASSDFPGKRYEQYF
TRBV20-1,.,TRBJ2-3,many,TGCAGTGCCTATAAGGCTAGATCTAGCACAGATACGCAGTATTTT,CSAYKARSSTDTQYF
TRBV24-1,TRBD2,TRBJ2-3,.,TGTGCCACCAGTGATCCGAGCGGGGGGGCACATACGCAGTATTTT,CATSDPSGGAHTQYF
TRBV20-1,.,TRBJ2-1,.,TGCAGTGCTAGTCGACTAGCCTACAATGAGCAGTTCTTC,CSASRLAYNEQFF
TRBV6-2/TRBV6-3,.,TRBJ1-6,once,TGTGCCAGCAGTTACGAGCTCCCGTCGCGGATTCCCGGCTCACCCCTCCACTTT,CASSYELPSRIPGSPLHF
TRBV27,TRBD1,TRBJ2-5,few,TGTGCCAGCAGTTTTACAGGGGGATCGTACCAAGAGACCCAGTACTTC,CASSFTGGSYQETQYF
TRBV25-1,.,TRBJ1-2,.,TGTGCCAGCAGGGGGGGTGGGAGAAACTATGGCTACACCTTC,CASRGGGRNYGYTF
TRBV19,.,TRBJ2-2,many,TGTGCCAGTAGTGGGGTAGGGGGCACCGGGGAGCTGTTTTTT,CASSGVGGTGELFF
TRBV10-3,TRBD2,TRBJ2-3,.,TGTGCCATCAGTGGACTAGCGGGCCCCACAGATACGCAGTATTTT,CAISGLAGPTDTQYF
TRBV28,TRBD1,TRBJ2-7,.,TGTGCCAGCAGTCGGACAGGACGGCCCTACGAGCAGTACTTC,CASSRTGRPYEQYF
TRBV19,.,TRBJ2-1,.,TGTGCCAGTAGTATGGATAGCGGCGCCTACAATGAGCAGTTCTTC,CASSMDSGAYNEQFF
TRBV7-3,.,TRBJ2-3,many,TGTGCCAGCAGCTTATTCGGGGGCTGGGGATCAGATACGCAGTATTTT,CASSLFGGWGSDTQYF
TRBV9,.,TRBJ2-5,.,TGTGCCAGCAGCGTAGCGATAGGGAGTGGGCAAGAGACCCAGTACTTC,CASSVAIGSGQETQYF
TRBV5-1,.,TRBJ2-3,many,TGCGCCAGCAGCCTACCCGAGGGCGAACGAAGGTATTTT,CASSLPEGERRYF
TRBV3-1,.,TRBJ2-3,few,TGTGCCAGCAGCCAACAGACAGCCGCTGCGCAGTATTTT,CASSQQTAAAQYF
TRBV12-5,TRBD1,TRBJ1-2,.,TGTGCTAGTGGTTTGGGACGACAGGGGATGGGCTATGGCTACACCTTC,CASGLGRQGMGYGYTF
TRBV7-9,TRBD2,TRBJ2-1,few,TGTGCCAGCAGCTTATACGGCGGGGGGACCGGAGAGCAGTTCTTC,CASSLYGGGTGEQFF
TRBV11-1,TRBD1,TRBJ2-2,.,TGTGCCAGCAGCAGATGGACAGGGGGCGAACACACCGGGGAGCTGTTTTTT,CASSRWTGGEHTGELFF
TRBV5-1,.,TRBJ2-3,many,TGCGCCAGCAGCTTGGGACGGGGCACAGATACGCAGTATTTT,CASSLGRGTDTQYF
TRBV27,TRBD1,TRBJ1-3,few,TGTGCCAGCAGGCCGCGTTTGGGTCGTAAGGGGGCCTCTGGAAACACCATATATTTT,CASRPRLGRKGASGNTIYF
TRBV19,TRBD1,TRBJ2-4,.,TGTGCCAGTAGTACCGACAGGGGATGGGGGTTTGGAGCCAAAAACATTCAGTACTTC,CASSTDRGWGFGAKNIQYF
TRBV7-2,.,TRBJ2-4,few,TGTGCCAGCAGCCCAACCATGGCCAAAAACATTCAGTACTTC,CASSPTMAKNIQYF
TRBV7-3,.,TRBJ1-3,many,TGTGCCAGCAGCTTAGTAGACGGGGACACCATATATTTT,CASSLVDGDTIYF
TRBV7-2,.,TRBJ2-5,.,TGTGCCAGCAGCTTTTCGGGGACCCAAGAGACCCAGTACTTC,CASSFSGTQETQYF
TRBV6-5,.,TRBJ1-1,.,TGTGCCAGCAGTTACCAGCGGGGCACTGAAGCTTTCTTT,CASSYQRGTEAFF
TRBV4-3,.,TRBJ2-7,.,TGCGCCAGCAGCCAAGATAAAGGCCAGTTC,CASSQDKGQF
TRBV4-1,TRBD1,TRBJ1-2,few,TGCGCCAGCAGCCAAGCCGGACAGGGAAGGGGAGGCTACACCTTC,CASSQAGQGRGGYTF
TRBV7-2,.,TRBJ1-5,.,TGTGCCAGCAGCTCTGGCGTCAGTTGGGATCAGCCCCAGCATTTT,CASSSGVSWDQPQHF
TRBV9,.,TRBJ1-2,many,TGTGCCAGCAGCTCGGAGGGTAGGGGTGGCTACACCTTC,CASSSEGRGGYTF
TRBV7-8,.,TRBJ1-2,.,TGTGCCAGCAGCTTAGGTCAGGGGATGACCTATGGCTACACCTTC,CASSLGQGMTYGYTF
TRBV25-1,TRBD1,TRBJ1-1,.,TGTGCCAGCAGTGAATCGCGACAGGGTGGCACTGAAGCTTTCTTT,CASSESRQGGTEAFF
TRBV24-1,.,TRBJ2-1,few,TGTGCCACCAGTGATCACGACAGGCTCGGTCAGGTAGGGCAGTTCTTC,CATSDHDRLGQVGQFF
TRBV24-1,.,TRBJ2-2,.,TGTGCCACCAGTGATTTAAAAAGGGGGGCCACCGGGGAGCTGTTTTTT,CATSDLKRGATGELFF
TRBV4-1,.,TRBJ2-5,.,TGCGCCAGCAGCCAAGACCTGACGCGGCATTCGGGAGAGACCCAGTACTTC,CASSQDLTRHSGETQYF
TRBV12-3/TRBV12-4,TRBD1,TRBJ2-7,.,TGTGCCGGGACAGGGGTTTGGTACGGGCAGTACTTC,CAGTGVWYGQYF
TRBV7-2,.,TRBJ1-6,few,TGTGCCAGCAGCCCAGAACAGGGAAGGTGGTCACCCCTCCACTTT,CASSPEQGRWSPLHF
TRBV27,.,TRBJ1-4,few,TGTGCCAGCAGTTTTAATGGAGGGGAAAAACTGTTTTTT,CASSFNGGEKLFF